The sample holds one count of the clone carrying this T cell receptor beta chain. As yet, its antigen is unknown. Vbeta (60) and Jbeta (13) primers were used in the PCR. The table came from immunoSEQ multiplex PCR; TCRdb's copy has only in-frame clones and leaves some out. The data show approximately 53,000 clones, less than 85% seen once. The sample comes from a study of cytomegalovirus exposure and HLA in healthy donors. About the research overall: Around 87 million unique TCRs, all from HLA-typed donors, were included in an early release of the data. Study-level findings and limits: Follow-up analysis later connected one missense variant in DCLRE1C with trimming of TCR beta V- and J-genes. Rare TCR sequences dominated, though some public TCRs recurred in many donors.

Per the germline V gene, CDR1 is SGHDN and CDR2 is FVKESK. The CDR3 loop spans 13 amino acids. Trimming pared 1 base from V and 5 bases from J, leaving 5 bases between. This receptor was taken from a man younger than 40 in good health and CMV-seropositive. The chain uses TRBV14 and TRBJ2-2; no clear D. What was sequenced was PBMCs. Here the CDR3 DNA reads TGTGCCAGCAGCCAAGTGAGGACCGGGGAGCTGTTTTTT. It translates to CASSQVRTGELFF.